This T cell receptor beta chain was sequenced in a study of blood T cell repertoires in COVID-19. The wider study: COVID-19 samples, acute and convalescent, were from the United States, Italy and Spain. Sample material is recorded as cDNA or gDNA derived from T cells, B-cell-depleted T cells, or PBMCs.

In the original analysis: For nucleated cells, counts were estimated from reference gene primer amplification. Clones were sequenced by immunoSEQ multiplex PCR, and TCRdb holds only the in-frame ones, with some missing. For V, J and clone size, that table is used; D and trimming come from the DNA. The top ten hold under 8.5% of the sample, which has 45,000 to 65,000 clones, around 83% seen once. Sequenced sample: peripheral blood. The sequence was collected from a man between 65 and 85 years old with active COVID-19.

The CDR3 DNA follows: TGTGCCAGCAGCCGTACCGGGGAGCTGTTTTTT. Its protein product is CASSRTGELFF. V is TRBV7-9 and J is TRBJ2-2; D is undetermined. Germline V gives CDR1 SEHNR, CDR2 FQNEAQ (reference sequence). Trimming took 5 bases from V and 5 from J, leaving 3 bases between them. The CDR3 contains 11 residues. Supplemented by reference TRBV7-9 and TRBJ2-2, the full variable domain reads DTGVSQNPRHKITKRGQNVTFRCDPISEHNRLYWYRQTLGQGPEFLTYFQNEAQLEKSRLLSDRFSAERPKGSFSTLEIQRTEQGDSAMYLCASSRTGELFFGEGSRLTVL.